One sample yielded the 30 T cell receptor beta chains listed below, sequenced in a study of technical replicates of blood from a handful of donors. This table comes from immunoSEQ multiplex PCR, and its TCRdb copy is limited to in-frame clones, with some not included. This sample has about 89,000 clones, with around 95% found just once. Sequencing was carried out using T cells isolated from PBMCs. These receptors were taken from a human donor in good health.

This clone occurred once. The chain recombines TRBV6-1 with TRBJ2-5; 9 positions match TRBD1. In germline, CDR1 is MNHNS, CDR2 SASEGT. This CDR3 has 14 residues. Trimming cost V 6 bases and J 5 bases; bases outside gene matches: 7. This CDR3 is CASRGDRAWETQYF. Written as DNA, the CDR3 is TGTGCCAGCAGAGGGGACAGGGCATGGGAGACCCAGTACTTC.

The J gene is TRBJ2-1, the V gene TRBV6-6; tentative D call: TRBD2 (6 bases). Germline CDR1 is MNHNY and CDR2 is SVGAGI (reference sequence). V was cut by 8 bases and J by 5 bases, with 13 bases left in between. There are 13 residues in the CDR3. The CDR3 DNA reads TGTGCCAGCGCGGGGATGGTTAACAATGAGCAGTTCTTC. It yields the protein CASAGMVNNEQFF.

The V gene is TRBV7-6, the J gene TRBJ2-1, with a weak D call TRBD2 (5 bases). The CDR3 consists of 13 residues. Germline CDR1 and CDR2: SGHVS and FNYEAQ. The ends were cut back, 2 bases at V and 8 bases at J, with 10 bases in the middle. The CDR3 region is CASSLFLAHEQFF. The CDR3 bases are TGTGCCAGCAGCTTATTCCTAGCCCATGAGCAGTTCTTC. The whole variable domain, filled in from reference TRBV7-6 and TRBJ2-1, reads GAGVSQSPRYKVTKRGQDVALRCDPISGHVSLYWYRQALGQGPEFLTYFNYEAQQDKSGLPNDRFSAERPEGSISTLTIQRTEQRDSAMYRCASSLFLAHEQFFGPGTRLTVL.

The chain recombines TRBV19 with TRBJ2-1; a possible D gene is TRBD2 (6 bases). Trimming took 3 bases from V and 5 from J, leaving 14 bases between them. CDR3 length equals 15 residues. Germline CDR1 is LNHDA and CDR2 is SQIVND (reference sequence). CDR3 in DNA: TGTGCCAGTAGTATTTCGGCGGGAACCCACAATGAGCAGTTCTTC. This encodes CASSISAGTHNEQFF.

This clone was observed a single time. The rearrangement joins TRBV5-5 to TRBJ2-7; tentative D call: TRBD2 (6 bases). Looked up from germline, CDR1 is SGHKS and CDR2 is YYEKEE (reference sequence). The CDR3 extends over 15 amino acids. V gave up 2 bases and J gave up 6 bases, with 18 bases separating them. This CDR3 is CASSFGSMGAGEQYF. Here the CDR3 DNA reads TGTGCCAGCAGCTTCGGTTCTATGGGAGCGGGCGAGCAGTACTTC.

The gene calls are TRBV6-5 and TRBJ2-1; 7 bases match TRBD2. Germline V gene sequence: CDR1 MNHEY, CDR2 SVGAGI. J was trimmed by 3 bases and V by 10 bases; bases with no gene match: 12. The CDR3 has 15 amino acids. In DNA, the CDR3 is TGTGCCACCCGGTATGGACGGGGGGACTACAATGAGCAGTTCTTC. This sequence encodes CATRYGRGDYNEQFF.

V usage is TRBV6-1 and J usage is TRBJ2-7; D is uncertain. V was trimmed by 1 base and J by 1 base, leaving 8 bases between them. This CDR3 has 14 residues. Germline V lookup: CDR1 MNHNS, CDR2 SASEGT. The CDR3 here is CASSEVGRSYEQYF. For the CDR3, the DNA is TGTGCCAGCAGTGAAGTCGGCAGGTCCTACGAGCAGTACTTC.

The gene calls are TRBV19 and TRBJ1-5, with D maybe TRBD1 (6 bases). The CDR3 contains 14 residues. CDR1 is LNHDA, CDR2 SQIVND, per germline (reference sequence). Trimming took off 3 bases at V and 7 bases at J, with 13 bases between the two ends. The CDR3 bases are TGTGCCAGTAGTATTTGGGGGCTCGGGCAGCCCCAGCATTTT. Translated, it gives CASSIWGLGQPQHF.

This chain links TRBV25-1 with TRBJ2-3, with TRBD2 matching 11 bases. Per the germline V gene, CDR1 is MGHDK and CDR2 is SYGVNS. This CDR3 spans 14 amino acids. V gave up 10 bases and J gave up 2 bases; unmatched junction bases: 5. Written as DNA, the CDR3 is TGTGCCACCCGACTAGCGGGACCCACAGATACGCAGTATTTT. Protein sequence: CATRLAGPTDTQYF.

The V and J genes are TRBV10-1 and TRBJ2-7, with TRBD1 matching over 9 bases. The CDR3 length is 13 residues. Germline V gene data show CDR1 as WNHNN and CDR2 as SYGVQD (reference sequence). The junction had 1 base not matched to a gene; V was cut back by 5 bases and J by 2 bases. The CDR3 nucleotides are TGCGCCAGCAGTCGGACAGGGGCCTACGAGCAGTACTTC. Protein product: CASSRTGAYEQYF.

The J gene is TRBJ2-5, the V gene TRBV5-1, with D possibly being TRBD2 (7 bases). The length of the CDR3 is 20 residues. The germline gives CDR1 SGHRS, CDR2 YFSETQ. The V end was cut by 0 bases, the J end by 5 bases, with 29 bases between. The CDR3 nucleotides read TGCGCCAGCAGCTTGGCCTCGAAATTAGATATAGGGGGGGCCGGGGAGACCCAGTACTTC. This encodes CASSLASKLDIGGAGETQYF.

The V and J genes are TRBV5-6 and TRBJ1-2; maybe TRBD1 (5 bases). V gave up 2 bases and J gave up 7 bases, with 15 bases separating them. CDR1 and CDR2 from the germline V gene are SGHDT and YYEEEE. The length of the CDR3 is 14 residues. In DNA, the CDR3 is TGTGCCAGCAGCTTCTTTGGGGGGGTTCCTGGCTACACCTTC. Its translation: CASSFFGGVPGYTF.

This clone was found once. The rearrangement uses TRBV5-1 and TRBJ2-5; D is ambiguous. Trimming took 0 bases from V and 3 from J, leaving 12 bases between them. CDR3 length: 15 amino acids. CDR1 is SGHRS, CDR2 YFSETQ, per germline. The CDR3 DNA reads TGCGCCAGCAGCTTGGGGGCCGTCCTTGAAGAGACCCAGTACTTC. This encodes CASSLGAVLEETQYF.

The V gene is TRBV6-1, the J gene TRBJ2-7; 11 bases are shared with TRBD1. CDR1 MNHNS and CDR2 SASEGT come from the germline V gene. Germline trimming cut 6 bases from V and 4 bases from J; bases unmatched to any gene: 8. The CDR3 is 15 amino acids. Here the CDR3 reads CASREGGQGVYEQYF. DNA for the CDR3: TGTGCCAGCAGGGAGGGGGGACAGGGGGTTTACGAGCAGTACTTC.

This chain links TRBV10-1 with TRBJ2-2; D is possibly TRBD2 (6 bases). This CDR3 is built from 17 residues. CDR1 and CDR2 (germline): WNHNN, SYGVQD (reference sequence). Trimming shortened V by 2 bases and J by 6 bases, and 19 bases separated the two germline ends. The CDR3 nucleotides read TGCGCCAGCAGTGAGGCAACAGGAGGGATTGGTCCCGGGGAGCTGTTTTTT. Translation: CASSEATGGIGPGELFF.

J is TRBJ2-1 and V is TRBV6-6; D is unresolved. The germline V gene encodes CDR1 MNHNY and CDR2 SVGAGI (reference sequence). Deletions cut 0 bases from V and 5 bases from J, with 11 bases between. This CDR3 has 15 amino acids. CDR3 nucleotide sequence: TGTGCCAGCAGTTACTCCCATTCGGCGGACAATGAGCAGTTCTTC. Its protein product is CASSYSHSADNEQFF.

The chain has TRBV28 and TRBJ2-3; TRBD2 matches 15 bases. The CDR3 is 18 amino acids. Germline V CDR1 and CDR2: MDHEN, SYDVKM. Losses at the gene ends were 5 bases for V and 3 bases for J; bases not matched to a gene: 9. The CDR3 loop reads CASSDRTSGRGSTDTQYF. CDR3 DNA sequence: TGTGCCAGCAGTGACCGGACTAGCGGGAGGGGTAGTACAGATACGCAGTATTTT.

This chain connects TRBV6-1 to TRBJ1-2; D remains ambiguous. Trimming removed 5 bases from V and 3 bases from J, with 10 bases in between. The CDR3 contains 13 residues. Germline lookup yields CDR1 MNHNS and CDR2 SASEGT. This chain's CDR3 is CASSHSVDYGYTF. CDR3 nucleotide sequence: TGTGCCAGCAGTCACAGTGTCGACTATGGCTACACCTTC.

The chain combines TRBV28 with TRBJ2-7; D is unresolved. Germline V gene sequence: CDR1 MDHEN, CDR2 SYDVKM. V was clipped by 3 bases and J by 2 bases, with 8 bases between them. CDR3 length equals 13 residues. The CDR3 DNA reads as TGTGCCAGCAGTTTGGTAGTAACCTACGAGCAGTACTTC. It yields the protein CASSLVVTYEQYF. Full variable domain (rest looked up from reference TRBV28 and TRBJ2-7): DVKVTQSSRYLVKRTGEKVFLECVQDMDHENMFWYRQDPGLGLRLIYFSYDVKMKEKGDIPEGYSVSREKKERFSLILESASTNQTSMYLCASSLVVTYEQYFGPGTRLTVT.

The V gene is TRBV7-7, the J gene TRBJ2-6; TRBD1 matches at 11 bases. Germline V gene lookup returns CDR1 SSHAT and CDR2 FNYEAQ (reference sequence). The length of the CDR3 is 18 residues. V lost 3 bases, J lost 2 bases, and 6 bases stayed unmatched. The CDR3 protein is CASSLWTGGKTGANVLTF. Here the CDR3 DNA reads TGTGCCAGCAGCTTGTGGACAGGGGGCAAAACTGGGGCCAACGTCCTGACTTTC.

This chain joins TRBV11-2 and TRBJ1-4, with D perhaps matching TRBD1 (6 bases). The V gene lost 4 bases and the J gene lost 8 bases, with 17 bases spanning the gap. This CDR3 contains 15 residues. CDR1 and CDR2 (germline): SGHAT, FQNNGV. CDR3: CASSSWGQGGEKLFF. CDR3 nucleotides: TGTGCCAGCAGCTCATGGGGGCAGGGTGGGGAAAAACTGTTTTTT.

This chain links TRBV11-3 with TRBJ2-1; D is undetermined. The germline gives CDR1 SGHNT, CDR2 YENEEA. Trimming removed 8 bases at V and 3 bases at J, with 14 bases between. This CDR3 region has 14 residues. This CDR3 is CASSSRSVYNEQFF. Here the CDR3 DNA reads TGTGCCAGCTCTTCTAGGAGCGTCTACAATGAGCAGTTCTTC.

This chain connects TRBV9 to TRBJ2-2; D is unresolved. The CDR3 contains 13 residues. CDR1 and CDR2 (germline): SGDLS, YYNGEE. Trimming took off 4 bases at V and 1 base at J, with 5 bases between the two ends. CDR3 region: CASSRWNTGELFF. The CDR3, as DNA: TGTGCCAGCAGCCGTTGGAACACCGGGGAGCTGTTTTTT.

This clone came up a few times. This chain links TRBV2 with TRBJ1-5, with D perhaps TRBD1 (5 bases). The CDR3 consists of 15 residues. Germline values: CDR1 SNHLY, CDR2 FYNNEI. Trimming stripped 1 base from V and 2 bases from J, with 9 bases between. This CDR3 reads CASSEDRWGNQPQHF. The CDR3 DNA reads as TGTGCCAGCAGTGAAGACAGGTGGGGCAATCAGCCCCAGCATTTT.

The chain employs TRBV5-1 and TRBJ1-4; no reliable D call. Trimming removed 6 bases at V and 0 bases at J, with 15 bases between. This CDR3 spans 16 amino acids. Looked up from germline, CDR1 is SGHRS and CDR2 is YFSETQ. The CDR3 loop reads CASKVAGFATNEKLFF. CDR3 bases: TGCGCCAGCAAGGTTGCAGGTTTTGCAACTAATGAAAAACTGTTTTTT.

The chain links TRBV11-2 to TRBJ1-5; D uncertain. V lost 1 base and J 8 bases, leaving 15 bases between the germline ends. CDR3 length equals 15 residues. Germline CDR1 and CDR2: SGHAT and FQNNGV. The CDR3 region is CASSLGGGIRKPQHF. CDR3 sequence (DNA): TGTGCCAGCAGCTTAGGAGGCGGGATAAGGAAGCCCCAGCATTTT.

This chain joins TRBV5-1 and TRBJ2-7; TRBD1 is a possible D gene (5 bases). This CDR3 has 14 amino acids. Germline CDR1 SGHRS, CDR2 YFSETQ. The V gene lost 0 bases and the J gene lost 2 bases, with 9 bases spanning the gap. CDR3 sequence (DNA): TGCGCCAGCAGCTTGGTTACAGGAGCCTACGAGCAGTACTTC. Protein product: CASSLVTGAYEQYF. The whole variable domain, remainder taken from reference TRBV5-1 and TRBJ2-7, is KAGVTQTPRYLIKTRGQQVTLSCSPISGHRSVSWYQQTPGQGLQFLFEYFSETQRNKGNFPGRFSGRQFSNSRSEMNVSTLELGDSALYLCASSLVTGAYEQYFGPGTRLTVT.

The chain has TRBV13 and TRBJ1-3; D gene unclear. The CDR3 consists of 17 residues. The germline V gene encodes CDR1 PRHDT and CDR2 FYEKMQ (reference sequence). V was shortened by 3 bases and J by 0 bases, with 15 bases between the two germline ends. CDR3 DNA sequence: TGTGCCAGCAGCTTTGATGTCGGGTCTGGCTCTGGAAACACCATATATTTT. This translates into CASSFDVGSGSGNTIYF.

The CDR3 nucleotides read TGTGCTAGTGGCATATCGGTTCTAGCTAACTATGGCTACACCTTC. This encodes CASGISVLANYGYTF. The V call is TRBV12-5, the J call TRBJ1-2; D gene ambiguous. Germline assignment: CDR1 LGHNT and CDR2 FRNRAP. Trimming stripped 6 bases from V and 0 bases from J, with 14 bases between. The CDR3 length is 15 residues.

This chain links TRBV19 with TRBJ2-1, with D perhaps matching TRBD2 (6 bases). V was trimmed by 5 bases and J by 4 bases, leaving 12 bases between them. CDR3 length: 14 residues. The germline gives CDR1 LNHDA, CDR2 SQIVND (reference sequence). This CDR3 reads CASSPPGAYNEQFF. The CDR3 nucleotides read TGTGCCAGTAGTCCGCCGGGAGCTTACAATGAGCAGTTCTTC.